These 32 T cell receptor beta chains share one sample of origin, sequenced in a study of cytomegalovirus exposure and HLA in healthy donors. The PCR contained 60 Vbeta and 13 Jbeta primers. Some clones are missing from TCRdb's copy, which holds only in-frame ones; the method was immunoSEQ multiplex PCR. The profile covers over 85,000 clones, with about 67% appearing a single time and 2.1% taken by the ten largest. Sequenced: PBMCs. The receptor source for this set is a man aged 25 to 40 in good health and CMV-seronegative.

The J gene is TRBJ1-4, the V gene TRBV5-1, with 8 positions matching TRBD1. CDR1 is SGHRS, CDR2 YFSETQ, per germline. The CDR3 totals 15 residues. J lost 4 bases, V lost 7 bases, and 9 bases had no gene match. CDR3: CASRTSGQVNEKLFF. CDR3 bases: TGCGCCAGCCGAACATCGGGACAGGTTAATGAAAAACTGTTTTTT. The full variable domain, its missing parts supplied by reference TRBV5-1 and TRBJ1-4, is KAGVTQTPRYLIKTRGQQVTLSCSPISGHRSVSWYQQTPGQGLQFLFEYFSETQRNKGNFPGRFSGRQFSNSRSEMNVSTLELGDSALYLCASRTSGQVNEKLFFGSGTQLSVL.

The CDR3 region has the DNA TGCGCCAGCAGTAACGGACAGCAGAAAGAGACCCAGTACTTC. This codes for CASSNGQQKETQYF. The chain is built from TRBV5-1 and TRBJ2-5; a possible D gene is TRBD1 (6 bases). Germline CDR1 reads SGHRS; CDR2 reads YFSETQ. Between the trimmed V and J ends, which lost 5 bases and 3 bases, there was a span of 14 bases. This CDR3 is 14 amino acids long.

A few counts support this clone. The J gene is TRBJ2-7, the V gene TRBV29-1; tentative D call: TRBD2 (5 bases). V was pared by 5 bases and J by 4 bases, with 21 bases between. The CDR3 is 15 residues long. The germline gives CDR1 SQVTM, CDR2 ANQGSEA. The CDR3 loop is CSVWGEFGSMYEQYF. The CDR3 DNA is TGCAGCGTTTGGGGAGAGTTTGGATCAATGTACGAGCAGTACTTC.

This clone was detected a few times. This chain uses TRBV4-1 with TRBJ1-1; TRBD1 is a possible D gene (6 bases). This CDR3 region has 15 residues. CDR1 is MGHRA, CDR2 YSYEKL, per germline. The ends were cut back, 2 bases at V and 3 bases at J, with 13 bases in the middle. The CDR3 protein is CASSQTQGIYTEAFF. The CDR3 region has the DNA TGCGCCAGCAGCCAAACGCAGGGGATATACACTGAAGCTTTCTTT.

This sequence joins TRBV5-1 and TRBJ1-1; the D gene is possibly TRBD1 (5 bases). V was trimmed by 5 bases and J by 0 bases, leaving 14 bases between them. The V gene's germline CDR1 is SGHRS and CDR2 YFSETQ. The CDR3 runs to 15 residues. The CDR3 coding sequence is TGCGCCAGCAGTGACGGTCTCAGGGTGAACACTGAAGCTTTCTTT. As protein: CASSDGLRVNTEAFF.

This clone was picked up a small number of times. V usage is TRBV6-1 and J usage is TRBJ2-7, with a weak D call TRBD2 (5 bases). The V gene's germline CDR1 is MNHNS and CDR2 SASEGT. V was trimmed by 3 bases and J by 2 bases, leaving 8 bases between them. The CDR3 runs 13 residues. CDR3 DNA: TGTGCCAGCAGTGATAGCGAAACCTACGAGCAGTACTTC. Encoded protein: CASSDSETYEQYF.

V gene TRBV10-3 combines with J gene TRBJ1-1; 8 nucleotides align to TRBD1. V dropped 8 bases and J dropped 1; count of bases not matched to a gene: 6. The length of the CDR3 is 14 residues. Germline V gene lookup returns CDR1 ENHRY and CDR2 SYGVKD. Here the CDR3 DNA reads TGTGCCATCTCACAGGGGGTGGCGAACACTGAAGCTTTCTTT. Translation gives CAISQGVANTEAFF.

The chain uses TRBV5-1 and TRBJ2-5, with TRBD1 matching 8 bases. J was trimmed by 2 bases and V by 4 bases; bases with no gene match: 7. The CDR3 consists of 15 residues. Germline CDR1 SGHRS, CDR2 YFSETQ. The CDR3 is CASSGQQGAQETQYF. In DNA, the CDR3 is TGCGCCAGCAGCGGACAGCAGGGGGCGCAAGAGACCCAGTACTTC.

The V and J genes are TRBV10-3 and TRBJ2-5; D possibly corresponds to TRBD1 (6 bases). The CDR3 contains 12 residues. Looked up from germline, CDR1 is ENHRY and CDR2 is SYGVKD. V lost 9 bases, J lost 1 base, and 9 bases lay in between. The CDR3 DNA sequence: TGTGCCATGAGGACAGTCCAAGAGACCCAGTACTTC. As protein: CAMRTVQETQYF.

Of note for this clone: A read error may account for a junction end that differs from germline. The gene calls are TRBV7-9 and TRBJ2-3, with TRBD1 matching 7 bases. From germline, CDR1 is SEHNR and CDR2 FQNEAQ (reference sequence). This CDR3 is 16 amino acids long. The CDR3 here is CSSSQGQIILTDTQYF. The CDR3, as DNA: TGTTCCAGCAGCCAGGGACAGATAATCCTCACAGATACGCAGTATTTT. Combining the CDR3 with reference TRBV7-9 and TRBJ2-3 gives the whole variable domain DTGVSQNPRHKITKRGQNVTFRCDPISEHNRLYWYRQTLGQGPEFLTYFQNEAQLEKSRLLSDRFSAERPKGSFSTLEIQRTEQGDSAMYLCSSSQGQIILTDTQYFGPGTRLTVL.

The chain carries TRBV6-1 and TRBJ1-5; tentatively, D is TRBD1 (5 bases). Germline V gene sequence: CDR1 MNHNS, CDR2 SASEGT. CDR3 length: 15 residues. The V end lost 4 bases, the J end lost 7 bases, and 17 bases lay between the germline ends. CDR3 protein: CASSGPGRGEQPQHF. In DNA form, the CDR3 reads TGTGCCAGCAGTGGACCAGGGAGGGGCGAACAGCCCCAGCATTTT.

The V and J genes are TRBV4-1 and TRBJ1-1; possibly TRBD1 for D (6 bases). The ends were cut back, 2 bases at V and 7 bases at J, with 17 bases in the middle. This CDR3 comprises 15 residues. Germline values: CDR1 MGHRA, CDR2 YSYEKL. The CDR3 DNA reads TGCGCCAGCAGCCAACCCCGAACAGGGCCAAGTGAAGCTTTCTTT. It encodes CASSQPRTGPSEAFF.

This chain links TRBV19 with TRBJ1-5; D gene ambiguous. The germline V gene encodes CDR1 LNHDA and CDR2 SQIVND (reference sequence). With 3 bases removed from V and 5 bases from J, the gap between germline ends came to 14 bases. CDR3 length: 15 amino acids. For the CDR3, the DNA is TGTGCCAGTAGTATTCTGAGGGCTTCGCATCAGCCCCAGCATTTT. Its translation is CASSILRASHQPQHF.

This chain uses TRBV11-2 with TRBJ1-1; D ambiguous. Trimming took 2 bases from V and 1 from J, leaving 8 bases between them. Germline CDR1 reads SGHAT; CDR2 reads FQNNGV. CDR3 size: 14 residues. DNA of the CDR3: TGTGCCAGCAGCTTACGGGGTACGAACACTGAAGCTTTCTTT. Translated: CASSLRGTNTEAFF. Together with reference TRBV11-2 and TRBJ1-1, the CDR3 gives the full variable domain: EAGVAQSPRYKIIEKRQSVAFWCNPISGHATLYWYQQILGQGPKLLIQFQNNGVVDDSQLPKDRFSAERLKGVDSTLKIQPAKLEDSAVYLCASSLRGTNTEAFFGQGTRLTVV.

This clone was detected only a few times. The chain's CDR3 is CASYAGGTGGYEQYF. CDR3 nucleotide sequence: TGTGCCAGCTACGCCGGAGGGACAGGGGGCTACGAGCAGTACTTC. The gene calls are TRBV2 and TRBJ2-7, with 11 positions matching TRBD1. With V trimmed by 8 bases and J by 3 bases, 9 bases remained unmatched. From germline, CDR1 is SNHLY and CDR2 FYNNEI. The CDR3 has 15 residues.

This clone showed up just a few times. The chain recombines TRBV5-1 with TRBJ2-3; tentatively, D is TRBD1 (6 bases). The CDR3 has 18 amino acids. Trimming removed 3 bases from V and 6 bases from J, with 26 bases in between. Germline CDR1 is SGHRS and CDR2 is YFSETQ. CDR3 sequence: CASSYTRTGTPPGDTQYF. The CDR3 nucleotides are TGCGCCAGCAGCTACACAAGGACCGGGACACCGCCCGGGGATACGCAGTATTTT.

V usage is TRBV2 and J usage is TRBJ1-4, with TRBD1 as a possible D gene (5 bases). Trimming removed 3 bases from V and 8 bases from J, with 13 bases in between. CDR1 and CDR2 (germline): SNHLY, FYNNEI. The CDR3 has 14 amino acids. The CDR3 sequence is CASSEQGGWEKLFF. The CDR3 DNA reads TGTGCCAGCAGTGAGCAGGGAGGTTGGGAAAAACTGTTTTTT.

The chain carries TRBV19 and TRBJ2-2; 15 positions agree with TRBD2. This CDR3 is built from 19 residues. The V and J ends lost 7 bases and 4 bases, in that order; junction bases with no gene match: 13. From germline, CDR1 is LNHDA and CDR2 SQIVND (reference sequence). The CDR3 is CASIEPGLAGGPGTGELFF. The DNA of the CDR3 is TGTGCCAGTATCGAACCCGGACTAGCGGGAGGGCCGGGCACCGGGGAGCTGTTTTTT.

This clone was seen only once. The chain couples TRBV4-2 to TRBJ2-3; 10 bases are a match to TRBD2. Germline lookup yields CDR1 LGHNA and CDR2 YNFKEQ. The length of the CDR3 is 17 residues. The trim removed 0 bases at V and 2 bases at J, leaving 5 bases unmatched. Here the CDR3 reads CASSQELAGISTDTQYF. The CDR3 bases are TGTGCCAGCAGCCAAGAACTAGCGGGGATTTCCACAGATACGCAGTATTTT.

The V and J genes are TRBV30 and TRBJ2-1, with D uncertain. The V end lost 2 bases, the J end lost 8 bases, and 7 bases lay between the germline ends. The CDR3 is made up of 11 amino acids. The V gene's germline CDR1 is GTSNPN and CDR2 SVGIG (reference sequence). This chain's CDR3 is CAWSLLYEQFF. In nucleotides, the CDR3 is TGTGCCTGGAGTCTTTTGTATGAGCAGTTCTTC.

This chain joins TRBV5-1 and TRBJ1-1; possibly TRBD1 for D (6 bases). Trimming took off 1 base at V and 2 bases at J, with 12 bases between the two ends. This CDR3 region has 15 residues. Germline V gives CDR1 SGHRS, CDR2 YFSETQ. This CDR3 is CASSLPGAVNTEAFF. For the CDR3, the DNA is TGCGCCAGCAGCTTGCCAGGGGCCGTTAACACTGAAGCTTTCTTT.

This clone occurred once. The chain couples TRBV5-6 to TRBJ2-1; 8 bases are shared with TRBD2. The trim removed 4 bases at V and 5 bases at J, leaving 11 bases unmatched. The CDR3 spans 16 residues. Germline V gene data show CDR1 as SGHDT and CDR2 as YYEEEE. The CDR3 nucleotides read TGTGCCAGCAGCCACGCTTTACGAGCGGGGGACAATGAGCAGTTCTTC. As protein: CASSHALRAGDNEQFF.

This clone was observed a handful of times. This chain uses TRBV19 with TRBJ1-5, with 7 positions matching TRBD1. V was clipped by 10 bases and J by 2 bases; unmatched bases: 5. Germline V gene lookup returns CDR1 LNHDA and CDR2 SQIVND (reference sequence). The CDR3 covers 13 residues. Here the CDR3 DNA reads TGTGCCACCCTAGACAGGGGCAATCAGCCCCAGCATTTT. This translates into CATLDRGNQPQHF.

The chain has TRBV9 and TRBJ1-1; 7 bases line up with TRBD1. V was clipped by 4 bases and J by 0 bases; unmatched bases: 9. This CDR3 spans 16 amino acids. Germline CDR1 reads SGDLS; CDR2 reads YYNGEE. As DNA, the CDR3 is TGTGCCAGCAGCTACCTTCCTGGACAGGTGAACACTGAAGCTTTCTTT. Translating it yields CASSYLPGQVNTEAFF.

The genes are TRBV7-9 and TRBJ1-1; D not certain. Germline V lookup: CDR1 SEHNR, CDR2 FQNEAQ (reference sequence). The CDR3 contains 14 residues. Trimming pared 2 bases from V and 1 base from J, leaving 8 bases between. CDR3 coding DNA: TGTGCCAGCAGCTTACGGGGATCGAACACTGAAGCTTTCTTT. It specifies CASSLRGSNTEAFF.

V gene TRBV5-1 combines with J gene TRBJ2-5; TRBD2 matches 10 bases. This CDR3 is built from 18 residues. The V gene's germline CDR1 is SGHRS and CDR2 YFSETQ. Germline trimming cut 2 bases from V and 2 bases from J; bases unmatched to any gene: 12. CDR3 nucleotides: TGCGCCAGCAGCTTACCCAACTCCGGGACTAGCGAGCAAGAGACCCAGTACTTC. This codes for CASSLPNSGTSEQETQYF.

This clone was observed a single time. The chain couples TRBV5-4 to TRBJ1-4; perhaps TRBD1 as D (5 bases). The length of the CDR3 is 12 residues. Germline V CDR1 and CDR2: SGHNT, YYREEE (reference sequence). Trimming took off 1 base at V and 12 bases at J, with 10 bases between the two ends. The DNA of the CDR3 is TGTGCCAGCAGCTTGTATGGGGGGGAACTGTTTTTT. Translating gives CASSLYGGELFF.

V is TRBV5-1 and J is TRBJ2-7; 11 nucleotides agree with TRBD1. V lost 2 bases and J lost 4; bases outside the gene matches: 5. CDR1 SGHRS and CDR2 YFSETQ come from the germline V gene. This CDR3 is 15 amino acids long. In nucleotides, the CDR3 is TGCGCCAGCAGCTTATTTGGGACAGGGGGTTACGAGCAGTACTTC. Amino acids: CASSLFGTGGYEQYF.

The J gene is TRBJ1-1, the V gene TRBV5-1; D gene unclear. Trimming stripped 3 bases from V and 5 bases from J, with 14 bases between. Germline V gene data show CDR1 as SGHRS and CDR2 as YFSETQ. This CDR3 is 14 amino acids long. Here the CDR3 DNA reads TGCGCCAGCAGCTCCGATGCCGCGAATACTGAAGCTTTCTTT. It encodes CASSSDAANTEAFF.

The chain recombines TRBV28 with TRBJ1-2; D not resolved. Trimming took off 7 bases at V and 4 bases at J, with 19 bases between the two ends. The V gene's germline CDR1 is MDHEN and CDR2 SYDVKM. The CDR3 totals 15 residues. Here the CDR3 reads CASTNQNGGIYGYTF. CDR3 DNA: TGTGCCAGCACCAATCAAAATGGAGGAATCTATGGCTACACCTTC.

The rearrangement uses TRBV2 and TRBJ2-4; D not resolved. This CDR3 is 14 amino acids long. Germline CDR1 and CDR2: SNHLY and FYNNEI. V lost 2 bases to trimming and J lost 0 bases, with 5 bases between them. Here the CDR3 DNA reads TGTGCCAGCAGTGAACCGTTAGCCAAAAACATTCAGTACTTC. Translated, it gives CASSEPLAKNIQYF.

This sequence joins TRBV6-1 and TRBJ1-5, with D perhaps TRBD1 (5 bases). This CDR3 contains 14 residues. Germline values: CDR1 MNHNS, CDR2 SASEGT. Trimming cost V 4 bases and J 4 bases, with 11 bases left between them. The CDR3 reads CASSVSGFNQPQHF. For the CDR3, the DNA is TGTGCCAGCAGTGTCTCAGGGTTTAATCAGCCCCAGCATTTT.